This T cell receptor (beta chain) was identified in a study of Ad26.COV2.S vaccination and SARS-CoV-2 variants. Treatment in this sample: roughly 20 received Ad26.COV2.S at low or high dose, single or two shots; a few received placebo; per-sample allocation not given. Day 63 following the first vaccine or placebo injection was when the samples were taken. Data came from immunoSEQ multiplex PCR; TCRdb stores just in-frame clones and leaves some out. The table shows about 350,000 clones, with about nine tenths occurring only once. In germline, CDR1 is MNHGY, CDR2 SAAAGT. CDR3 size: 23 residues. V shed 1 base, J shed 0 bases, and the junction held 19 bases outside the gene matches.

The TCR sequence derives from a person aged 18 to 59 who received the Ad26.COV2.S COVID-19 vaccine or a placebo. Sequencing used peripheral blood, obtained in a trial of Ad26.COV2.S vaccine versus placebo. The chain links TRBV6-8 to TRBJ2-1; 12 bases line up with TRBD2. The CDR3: CASSYLLVERLAGVLSSYNEQFF. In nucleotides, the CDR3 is TGTGCCAGCAGTTACTTATTGGTGGAGCGACTAGCGGGGGTTTTGAGCTCCTACAATGAGCAGTTCTTC.